The 12 T cell receptor beta chains below all came from one sample that was sequenced in a study of blood T cell repertoires in COVID-19 (TCRdb year 2020). Libraries came from the immunoSEQ multiplex PCR assay. TCRdb obtained this table from immuneACCESS and retained in-frame rearrangements with V and J assigned. These tables miss some clones; where compared with another copy, unresolved V genes account for less than half of the shortfall, and the remainder is unexplained. This sample comprises 200,000 to 300,000 clones, 84% of them detected only once. The ten most abundant clones make up 3.5% to 4.5% of the sample. Sequencing was performed on peripheral blood. All receptors derive from a man aged 50 to 59 with acute or convalescent COVID-19.

The CDR3 sequence is CASRAGQNTEAFF. The CDR3 DNA follows: TGTGCCAGCAGAGCCGGACAGAACACTGAAGCTTTCTTT. The J gene is TRBJ1-1, the V gene TRBV6-5; TRBD1 is a possible D gene (5 bases). Germline V gene lookup returns CDR1 MNHEY and CDR2 SVGAGI. This CDR3 is built from 13 residues. V lost 6 bases, J lost 1 base, and 9 bases lay in between.

The chain links TRBV11-2 to TRBJ1-1; D not resolved. The CDR3 is 14 residues long. The germline V gene has CDR1 SGHAT and CDR2 FQNNGV. Trimming took 1 base from V and 6 from J, leaving 12 bases between them. The CDR3 region is CASSLATHGAEAFF. DNA of the CDR3: TGTGCCAGCAGCTTAGCTACTCATGGAGCTGAAGCTTTCTTT.

In its sample, this clone was seen once. The genes are TRBV4-1 and TRBJ2-1; D unclear. The V end lost 0 bases, the J end lost 3 bases, and 15 bases lay between the germline ends. Looked up from germline, CDR1 is MGHRA and CDR2 is YSYEKL. CDR3 length: 17 amino acids. The DNA for the CDR3 is TGCGCCAGCAGCCAAGATTCCCCCCAGGCCCTCTACAATGAGCAGTTCTTC. It yields the protein CASSQDSPQALYNEQFF.

To note about this clone: In the same sample, other DNA sequences code for this CDR3. CDR3 bases: TGCGCCAGCAGCTTGGGAGGTGAAGCTTTCTTT. This gives the protein CASSLGGEAFF. The genes are TRBV5-1 and TRBJ1-1; D is undetermined. Trimming took off 0 bases at V and 7 bases at J, with 4 bases between the two ends. This CDR3 is 11 amino acids long. CDR1 SGHRS and CDR2 YFSETQ come from the germline V gene.

V is TRBV18 and J is TRBJ1-6, with D possibly matching TRBD1 (5 bases). The ends were cut back, 2 bases at V and 7 bases at J, with 9 bases in the middle. This CDR3 contains 14 residues. Germline lookup yields CDR1 KGHSH and CDR2 LQKENI. The CDR3 spells CASSPGAQNSPLHF. The CDR3, as DNA: TGTGCCAGCTCACCAGGGGCTCAGAATTCACCCCTCCACTTT.

This clone was detected only a few times. The CDR3 nucleotides read TGTGCCAGCTCACCGGACAGTTTGGTAGGGCAGTACTTC. This sequence encodes CASSPDSLVGQYF. The chain joins TRBV18 to TRBJ2-7; D is possibly TRBD1 (6 bases). Germline CDR1 KGHSH, CDR2 LQKENI. The CDR3 sequence is 13 residues long. V was cut by 3 bases and J by 9 bases, with 15 bases left in between. Full variable domain (remainder filled in from reference TRBV18 and TRBJ2-7): NAGVMQNPRHLVRRRGQEARLRCSPMKGHSHVYWYRQLPEEGLKFMVYLQKENIIDESGMPKERFSAEFPKEGPSILRIQQVVRGDSAAYFCASSPDSLVGQYFGPGTRLTVT.

The chain links TRBV6-5 to TRBJ1-1; weak D call: TRBD1 (6 bases). Germline V gene lookup returns CDR1 MNHEY and CDR2 SVGAGI. V was cut by 2 bases and J by 7 bases, with 14 bases left in between. CDR3 length: 14 residues. The CDR3 reads CASSYGVRGFEAFF. CDR3 DNA: TGTGCCAGCAGTTACGGGGTCAGGGGTTTTGAAGCTTTCTTT.

The chain has TRBV6-4 and TRBJ2-1; TRBD2 is a possible D gene (6 bases). CDR1 is MRHNA and CDR2 is SNTAGT in the germline V gene. Trimming removed 6 bases from V and 4 bases from J, with 16 bases in between. The CDR3 has 15 residues. DNA for the CDR3: TGTGCCAGCAGAGTAGACAGCGGGTTGTACAATGAGCAGTTCTTC. Protein product: CASRVDSGLYNEQFF.

The chain joins TRBV10-3 to TRBJ2-2; 10 bases agree with TRBD2. The CDR3 is made up of 20 amino acids. Losses at the gene ends were 4 bases for V and 1 base for J; bases not matched to a gene: 15. Looked up from germline, CDR1 is ENHRY and CDR2 is SYGVKD. CDR3 sequence: CAISGGLSSGSGLNTGELFF. CDR3 DNA sequence: TGTGCCATCAGTGGGGGGCTTTCTAGCGGGAGCGGGCTGAACACCGGGGAGCTGTTTTTT.

The chain uses TRBV2 and TRBJ1-5, with TRBD1 as a possible D gene (5 bases). The ends were cut back, 7 bases at V and 6 bases at J, with 22 bases in the middle. The CDR3 extends over 16 amino acids. Germline V lookup: CDR1 SNHLY, CDR2 FYNNEI. The CDR3 sequence is CASTFGESRVGQPQHF. Written as DNA, the CDR3 is TGTGCCAGCACGTTTGGAGAGAGCAGGGTAGGTCAGCCCCAGCATTTT. The variable domain in full, with the rest retrieved from reference TRBV2 and TRBJ1-5, is EPEVTQTPSHQVTQMGQEVILRCVPISNHLYFYWYRQILGQKVEFLVSFYNNEISEKSEIFDDQFSVERPDGSNFTLKIRSTKLEDSAMYFCASTFGESRVGQPQHFGDGTRLSIL.

The gene calls are TRBV9 and TRBJ2-6; D possibly corresponds to TRBD1 (5 bases). Germline V gene data show CDR1 as SGDLS and CDR2 as YYNGEE. The CDR3 covers 13 residues. The V end lost 3 bases, the J end lost 4 bases, and 5 bases lay between the germline ends. CDR3 sequence reads: CASSGGGANVLTF. CDR3 nucleotides: TGTGCCAGCAGCGGGGGCGGGGCCAACGTCCTGACTTTC.

This clone came up once. This chain links TRBV18 with TRBJ1-2; D perhaps matches TRBD1 (5 bases). CDR3 length: 15 amino acids. Germline V CDR1 and CDR2: KGHSH, LQKENI. V lost 0 bases, J lost 2 bases, and 10 bases lay in between. CDR3 in DNA: TGTGCCAGCTCACCACCGGGGGGAGGAAACTATGGCTACACCTTC. It is translated as CASSPPGGGNYGYTF.